This T cell receptor beta chain emerged from a study of molecular identifiers for immune sequencing clone quantification. In this sample, this clonotype turned up once. Its antigen is not known. Listed TCR primers and previously described methods were used for bulk TCR libraries. TCRdb re-derived calls from the PCR reads in MiXCR, one entry per CDR3 protein. Of about 640,000 distinct CDR3 sequences listed, nearly 20% are singletons. The CDR3 consists of 15 residues. Per the germline V gene, CDR1 is ENHRY and CDR2 is SYGVKD. Germline trimming cut 3 bases from V and 7 bases from J; bases unmatched to any gene: 9. Naive CD8 libraries used about 17,000 to 1,000,000 sorted cells and 10%, 30% or 50% RNA. Sorting defined naive CD8 T cells as CD8+CD4-CCR7+CD45RA+. Study findings and constraints: In a background of over 750,000 naive cells, spiked Jurkat TCR RNA from one cell was reportedly detectable.

The sample consisted of naive CD8+ T cells from blood, with Jurkat cell RNA spiked in. Subset defined: FACS-sorted CD8+CD4-CCR7+CD45RA+ naive T cells. The source of this sequence is a human donor in good health. Some libraries in this study had Jurkat cell RNA spiked in. This sequence joins TRBV10-3 and TRBJ2-1, with TRBD2 matching over 7 bases. As DNA, the CDR3 is TGTGCCATCAGTGATTTGGGCCTAGCGGCTAATGAGCAGTTCTTC. Protein product: CAISDLGLAANEQFF.